This TCR beta chain was obtained from a study of blood T cell repertoires in COVID-19. Overall study: Acute and convalescent COVID-19 samples came from the United States, Italy and Spain. In each case, the material was cDNA or gDNA derived from T cells, B-cell-depleted T cells, or PBMCs.

TCRdb's copy holds only in-frame clones and misses some; the assay was immunoSEQ multiplex PCR. This sample yields 190,000 or so clones, of which around 85% are seen a single time; around 9.8% belongs to the top ten. Trimming left V 6 bases short and J 8 bases short, with 10 bases between. This CDR3 region has 11 residues. Sequenced input: peripheral blood. This clonotype originated in a woman older than 75 with acute or convalescent COVID-19. This sequence joins TRBV12-3 or TRBV12-4 and TRBJ1-2, with D unresolved. CDR3 region: CASRNQWGYTF. The CDR3 nucleotides read TGTGCCAGCAGGAATCAGTGGGGCTACACCTTC.